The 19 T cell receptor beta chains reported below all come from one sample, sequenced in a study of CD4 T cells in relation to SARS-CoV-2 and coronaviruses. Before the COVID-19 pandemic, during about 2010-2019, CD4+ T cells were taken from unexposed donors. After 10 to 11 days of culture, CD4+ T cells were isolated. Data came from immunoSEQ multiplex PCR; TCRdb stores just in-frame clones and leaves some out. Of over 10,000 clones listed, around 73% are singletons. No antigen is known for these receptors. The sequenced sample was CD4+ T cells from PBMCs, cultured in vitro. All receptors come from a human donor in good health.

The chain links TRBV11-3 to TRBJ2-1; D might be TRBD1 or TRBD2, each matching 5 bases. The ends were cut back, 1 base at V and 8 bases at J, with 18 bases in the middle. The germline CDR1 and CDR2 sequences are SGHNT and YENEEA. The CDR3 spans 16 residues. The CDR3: CASSLGGEGTVDEQFF. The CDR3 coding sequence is TGTGCCAGCAGCTTAGGCGGTGAGGGGACGGTTGATGAGCAGTTCTTC.

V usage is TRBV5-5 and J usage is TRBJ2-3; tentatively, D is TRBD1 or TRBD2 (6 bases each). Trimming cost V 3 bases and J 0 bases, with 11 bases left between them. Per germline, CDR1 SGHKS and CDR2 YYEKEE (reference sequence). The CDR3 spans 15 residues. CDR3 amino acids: CASSSRGRSTDTQYF. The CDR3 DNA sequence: TGTGCCAGCAGCTCTCGGGGGCGCAGCACAGATACGCAGTATTTT.

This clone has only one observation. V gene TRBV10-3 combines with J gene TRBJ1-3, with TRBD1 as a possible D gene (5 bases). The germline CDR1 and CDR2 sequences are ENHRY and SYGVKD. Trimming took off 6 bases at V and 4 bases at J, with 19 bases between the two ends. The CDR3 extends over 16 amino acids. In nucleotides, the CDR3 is TGTGCCATCAGCGACCCGGGACCTTCAAAAGGAAACACCATATATTTT. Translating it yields CAISDPGPSKGNTIYF.

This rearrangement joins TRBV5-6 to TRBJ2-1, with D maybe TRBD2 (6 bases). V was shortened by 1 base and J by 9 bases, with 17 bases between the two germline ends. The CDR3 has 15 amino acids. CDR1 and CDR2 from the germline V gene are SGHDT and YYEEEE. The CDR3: CASSLRRDPLSEQFF. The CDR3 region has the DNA TGTGCCAGCAGCTTGAGGCGGGATCCCCTGAGTGAGCAGTTCTTC.

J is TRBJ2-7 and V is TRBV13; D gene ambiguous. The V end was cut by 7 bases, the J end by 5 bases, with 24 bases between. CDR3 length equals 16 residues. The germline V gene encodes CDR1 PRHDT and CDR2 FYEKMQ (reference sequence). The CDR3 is CASTPGPRTFRNEQYF. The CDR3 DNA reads TGTGCCAGCACCCCGGGTCCCAGAACTTTTAGGAACGAGCAGTACTTC. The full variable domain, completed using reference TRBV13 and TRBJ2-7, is AAGVIQSPRHLIKEKRETATLKCYPIPRHDTVYWYQQGPGQDPQFLISFYEKMQSDKGSIPDRFSAQQFSDYHSELNMSSLELGDSALYFCASTPGPRTFRNEQYFGPGTRLTVT.

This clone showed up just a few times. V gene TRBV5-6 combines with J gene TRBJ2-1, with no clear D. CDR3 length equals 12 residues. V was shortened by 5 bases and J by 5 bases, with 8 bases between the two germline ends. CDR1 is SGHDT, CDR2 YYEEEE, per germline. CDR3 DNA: TGTGCCAGCAGGATCATAAACAATGAGCAGTTCTTC. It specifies CASRIINNEQFF.

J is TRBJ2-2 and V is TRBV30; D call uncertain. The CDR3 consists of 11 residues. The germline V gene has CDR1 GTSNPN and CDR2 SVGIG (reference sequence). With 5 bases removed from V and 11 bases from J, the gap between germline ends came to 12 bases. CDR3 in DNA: TGTGCCTGGGCCTTGGTGGGTGAGCTGTTTTTT. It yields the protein CAWALVGELFF.

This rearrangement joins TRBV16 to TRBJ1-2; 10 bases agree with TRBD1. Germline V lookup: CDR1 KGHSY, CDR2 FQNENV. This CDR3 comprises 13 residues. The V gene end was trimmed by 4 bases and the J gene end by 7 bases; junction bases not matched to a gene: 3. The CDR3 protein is CASSPGTGVGYTF. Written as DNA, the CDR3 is TGTGCCAGCAGCCCAGGGACAGGGGTTGGCTACACCTTC. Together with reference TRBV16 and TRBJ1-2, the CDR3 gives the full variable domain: GEEVAQTPKHLVRGEGQKAKLYCAPIKGHSYVFWYQQVLKNEFKFLISFQNENVFDETGMPKERFSAKCLPNSPCSLEIQATKLEDSAVYFCASSPGTGVGYTFGSGTRLTVV.

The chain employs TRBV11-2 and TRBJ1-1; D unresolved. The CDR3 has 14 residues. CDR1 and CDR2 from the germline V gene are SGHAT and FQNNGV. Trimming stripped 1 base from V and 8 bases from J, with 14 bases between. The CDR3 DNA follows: TGTGCCAGCAGCTTAGGGCCAGGACCCTTAGAAGCTTTCTTT. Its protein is CASSLGPGPLEAFF.

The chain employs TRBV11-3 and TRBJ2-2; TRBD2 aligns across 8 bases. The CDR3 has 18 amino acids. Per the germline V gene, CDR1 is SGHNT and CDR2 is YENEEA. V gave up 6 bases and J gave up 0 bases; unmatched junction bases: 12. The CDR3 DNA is TGTGCCAGCAGTGATCCCCAAGGGGGACTAGCGAACACCGGGGAGCTGTTTTTT. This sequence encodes CASSDPQGGLANTGELFF. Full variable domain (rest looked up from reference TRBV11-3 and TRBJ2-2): EAGVVQSPRYKIIEKKQPVAFWCNPISGHNTLYWYLQNLGQGPELLIRYENEEAVDDSQLPKDRFSAERLKGVDSTLKIQPAELGDSAVYLCASSDPQGGLANTGELFFGEGSRLTVL.

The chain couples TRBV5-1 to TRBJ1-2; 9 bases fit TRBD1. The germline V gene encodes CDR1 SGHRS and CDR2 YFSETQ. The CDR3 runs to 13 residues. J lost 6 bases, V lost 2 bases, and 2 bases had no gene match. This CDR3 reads CASSFGQGNGYTF. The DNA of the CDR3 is TGCGCCAGCAGCTTTGGACAGGGGAATGGCTACACCTTC.

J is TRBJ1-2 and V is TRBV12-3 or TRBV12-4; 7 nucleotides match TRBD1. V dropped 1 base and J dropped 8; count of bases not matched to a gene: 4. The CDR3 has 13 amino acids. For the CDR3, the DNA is TGTGCCAGCAGTTTAGAGGGGGCGAAGGGCTACACCTTC. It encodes CASSLEGAKGYTF.

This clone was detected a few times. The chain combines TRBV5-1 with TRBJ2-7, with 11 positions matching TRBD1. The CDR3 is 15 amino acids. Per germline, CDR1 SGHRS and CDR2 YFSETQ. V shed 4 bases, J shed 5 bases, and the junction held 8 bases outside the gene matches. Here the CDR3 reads CASSTTRTGGNEQYF. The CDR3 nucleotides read TGCGCCAGCAGCACTACCAGGACAGGGGGCAACGAGCAGTACTTC.

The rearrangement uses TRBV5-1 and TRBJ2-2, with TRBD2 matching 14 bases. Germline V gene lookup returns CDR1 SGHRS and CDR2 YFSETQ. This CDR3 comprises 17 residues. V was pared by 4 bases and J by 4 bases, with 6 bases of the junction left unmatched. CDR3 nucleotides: TGCGCCAGCAGCCAGGGACTAGCGGGAGTATCCACCGGGGAGCTGTTTTTT. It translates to CASSQGLAGVSTGELFF.

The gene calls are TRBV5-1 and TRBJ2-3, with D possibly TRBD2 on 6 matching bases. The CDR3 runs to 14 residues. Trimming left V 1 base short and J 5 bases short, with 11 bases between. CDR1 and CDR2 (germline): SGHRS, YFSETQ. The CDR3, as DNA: TGCGCCAGCAGCTTGAGGGTAGCGGAAGATACGCAGTATTTT. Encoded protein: CASSLRVAEDTQYF.

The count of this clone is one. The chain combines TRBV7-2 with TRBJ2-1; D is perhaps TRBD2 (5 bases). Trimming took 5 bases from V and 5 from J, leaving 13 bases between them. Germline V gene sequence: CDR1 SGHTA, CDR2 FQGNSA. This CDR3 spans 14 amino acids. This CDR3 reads CASSPLRGHNEQFF. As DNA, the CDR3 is TGTGCCAGCAGCCCCCTCCGGGGTCACAATGAGCAGTTCTTC.

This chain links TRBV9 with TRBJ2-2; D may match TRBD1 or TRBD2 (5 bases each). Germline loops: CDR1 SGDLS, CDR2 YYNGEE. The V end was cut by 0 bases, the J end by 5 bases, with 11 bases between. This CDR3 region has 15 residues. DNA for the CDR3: TGTGCCAGCAGCGTAGCTGACAGAGGGACCGGGGAGCTGTTTTTT. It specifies CASSVADRGTGELFF.

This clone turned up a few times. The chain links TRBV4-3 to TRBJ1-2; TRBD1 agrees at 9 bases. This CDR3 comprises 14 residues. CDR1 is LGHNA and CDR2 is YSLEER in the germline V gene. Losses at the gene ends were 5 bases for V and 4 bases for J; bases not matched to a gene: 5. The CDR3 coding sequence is TGCGCCAGCAGCTCCATGACAGGGGGCTATGGCTACACCTTC. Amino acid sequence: CASSSMTGGYGYTF.

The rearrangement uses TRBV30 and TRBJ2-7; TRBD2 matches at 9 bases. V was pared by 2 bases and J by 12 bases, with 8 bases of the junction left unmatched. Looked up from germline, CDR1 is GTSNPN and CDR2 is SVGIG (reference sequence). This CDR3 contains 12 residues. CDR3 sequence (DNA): TGTGCCTGGAGTCCGATAGCGGGAGTTTGGTACTTC. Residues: CAWSPIAGVWYF.